The rows below give T cell receptor beta chains drawn from one sample of a study of identical twins. In TCRdb, the 5' RACE reads were re-called with MiXCR into one record per CDR3 protein. The sample has about 570,000 distinct CDR3 sequences; around 9.6% are singletons. These data were likewise used in another study, on yellow fever vaccine responses in identical twins.

The sequenced sample consisted of PBMCs. These receptors all come from a young woman in good health. The conserved cysteine and the conserved F or W are not part of the CDR3 here.

>TRBV5-1|TRBJ2-1
ASSPVPPSSGSYNEQF
>TRBV5-4|TRBJ2-5
ASNYALGAQETQY
>TRBV24-1|TRBJ2-1
ATRETGEQF
>TRBV2|TRBJ1-1
ASRLNTEAF
>TRBV15|TRBJ2-7
ATSRVNDRDEQY
>TRBV20-1|TRBJ1-5
SARDPDRGQPQH
>TRBV28|TRBJ2-7
ASSPPGAHYDEQY
>TRBV7-3|TRBJ1-1
ASSFGTSNTEAF
>TRBV7-2|TRBJ2-1
ASSLGGGGYSYNEQF
>TRBV20-1|TRBJ2-2
SAPGTGNTGELF
>TRBV12-3/TRBV12-4|TRBJ2-3
ASTPLGLAGPDTQY
>TRBV4-3|TRBJ1-1
ASSQDLEPPNTEAF
>TRBV6-2/TRBV6-3|TRBJ2-1
ASSQGTRLAGRNNEQF
>TRBV29-1|TRBJ2-1
SVLGDSGGRYNEQF
>TRBV29-1|TRBJ2-4
SAVAGTAKNIQY
>TRBV6-5|TRBJ1-1
ASSYSGEMNTEAF
>TRBV20-1|TRBJ2-1
SAPPVQGRNEQF
>TRBV29-1|TRBJ1-1
SVQQSTEAF
>TRBV27|TRBJ2-1
ASIGGGYEQF
>TRBV9|TRBJ2-7
ASGSASYEQY
>TRBV2|TRBJ1-2
ASSPGTGYYGYT
>TRBV6-5|TRBJ2-1
ASSYSGTSGHNEQF
>TRBV27|TRBJ2-5
ASARPASGRTPGTQY
>TRBV6-1|TRBJ1-6
ASRLGQGGSPLH
>TRBV7-8|TRBJ1-6
ASSRGLADSPLH
>TRBV30|TRBJ2-7
AWDPNPLGYEQY
>TRBV27|TRBJ2-1
ASSLGFLDREYNEQF
>TRBV5-1|TRBJ2-7
ASSSTGSRAAYEQY
>TRBV7-8|TRBJ1-6
ASSFRPPYNSPLH
>TRBV18|TRBJ1-4
ASSPFGTGGQKLF
>TRBV7-2|TRBJ2-3
ASSLGRHGSVSDTQY
>TRBV9|TRBJ2-7
ASSVAAGAYYEQY
>TRBV20-1|TRBJ2-3
SARDASASDTQY
>TRBV24-1|TRBJ2-3
ATSDLPRAGDTQY
>TRBV27|TRBJ1-1
ASSPRVGTEAF
>TRBV29-1|TRBJ1-2
SVGTGGRGYT
>TRBV20-1|TRBJ1-1
SARDSRGATEAF
>TRBV20-1|TRBJ2-3
SARASGGARDTQY
>TRBV6-2/TRBV6-3|TRBJ2-7
ASSYLGTTSYEQY
>TRBV28|TRBJ2-2
ASKIKRGGAGTGELF
>TRBV7-3|TRBJ2-2
ASSLRAGQGHTGELF
>TRBV30|TRBJ2-5
AWSVGGAQETQY
>TRBV6-2/TRBV6-3|TRBJ2-3
ASHEAGTRDTQY
>TRBV12-3/TRBV12-4|TRBJ1-5
ASRRTGTENQPQH
>TRBV10-3|TRBJ2-5
AISEAGTGQETQY